The 18 T cell receptor beta chains listed next were all sequenced from one sample in a study of blood T cell repertoires in COVID-19 (dated by TCRdb to 2019 to 2021). The method was the immunoSEQ multiplex PCR assay. Held by TCRdb, this immuneACCESS table contains in-frame sequences only and omits some clones. Under half of the omission traces to an unresolved V gene where checked; the cause of the rest is unknown. This sample gives 200,000 to 250,000 clones in total; roughly 79% of them show up just once. The top ten hold 7.5% to 8% of the sample. Sequencing was carried out using peripheral blood. All receptors come from a woman older than 75 with COVID-19, enrolled during active disease.

CDR3 amino acids: CAISGGLIIGNSPLHF. The CDR3 bases are TGTGCCATCAGTGGAGGGCTTATTATCGGGAATTCACCCCTCCACTTT. The chain joins TRBV10-3 to TRBJ1-6; D unresolved. V gave up 4 bases and J gave up 7 bases, with 17 bases separating them. Germline V gene lookup returns CDR1 ENHRY and CDR2 SYGVKD. This CDR3 has 16 amino acids.

Here the CDR3 reads CASSPRDSRYYEQYF. The CDR3 coding sequence is TGTGCCAGCAGTCCGAGGGACAGTCGATACTACGAGCAGTACTTC. The rearrangement joins TRBV27 to TRBJ2-7; 7 nucleotides match TRBD1. The length of the CDR3 is 15 residues. Germline CDR1 is MNHEY and CDR2 is SMNVEV (reference sequence). V trimming: 5 bases; J trimming: 3 bases; junction bases outside the gene matches: 10.

This chain links TRBV7-2 with TRBJ2-5; the D gene is possibly TRBD1 (6 bases). V was trimmed by 7 bases and J by 5 bases, leaving 20 bases between them. Germline-derived CDR1 and CDR2 are SGHTA and FQGNSA. The CDR3 sequence is 15 residues long. The CDR3 reads CASNRVLGGFETQYF. Here the CDR3 DNA reads TGTGCCAGCAATAGAGTACTAGGGGGATTTGAGACCCAGTACTTC.

This clone appeared once. The V gene is TRBV28, the J gene TRBJ2-7; 8 positions agree with TRBD1. This CDR3 is 13 amino acids long. The V gene's germline CDR1 is MDHEN and CDR2 SYDVKM. Trimming took 7 bases from V and 5 from J; bases not matched to a gene: 7. DNA of the CDR3: TGTGCCAGCACCTCGGACAGGGTGGACGAGCAGTACTTC. Residues: CASTSDRVDEQYF.

The V and J genes are TRBV7-3 and TRBJ1-1; D perhaps matches TRBD1 (6 bases). Germline V gene lookup returns CDR1 SGHTA and CDR2 FQGTGA. V gave up 1 base and J gave up 8 bases, with 20 bases separating them. The CDR3 runs 16 residues. CDR3 bases: TGTGCCAGCAGCTTAAGAGCAACAGGGAATACGGAGGAAGCTTTCTTT. Translating gives CASSLRATGNTEEAFF. The full variable domain, rest sourced from reference TRBV7-3 and TRBJ1-1, is GAGVSQTPSNKVTEKGKYVELRCDPISGHTALYWYRQSLGQGPEFLIYFQGTGAADDSGLPNDRFFAVRPEGSVSTLKIQRTERGDSAVYLCASSLRATGNTEEAFFGQGTRLTVV.

The chain uses TRBV2 and TRBJ2-3; 8 nucleotides line up with TRBD2. The CDR3 contains 16 residues. Trimming at V came to 7 bases and at J to 3 bases, leaving 12 bases not matched to a gene. Germline-derived CDR1 and CDR2 are SNHLY and FYNNEI. CDR3 residues: CASIRRAGEGTDTQYF. CDR3 sequence (DNA): TGTGCCAGCATTCGGCGAGCGGGAGAAGGAACAGATACGCAGTATTTT.

The chain couples TRBV30 to TRBJ1-5; possible D gene TRBD1, 6 bases. Deletions cut 4 bases from V and 0 bases from J, with 10 bases between. CDR1 and CDR2 (germline): GTSNPN, SVGIG (reference sequence). The CDR3 sequence is 14 residues long. The CDR3 region is CAWNDRTSNQPQHF. The CDR3 DNA sequence: TGTGCCTGGAATGACAGGACTAGCAATCAGCCCCAGCATTTT.

The chain combines TRBV6-5 with TRBJ2-3; D is perhaps TRBD1 (5 bases). The CDR3 has 14 residues. V lost 6 bases and J lost 0, with 10 bases in between. The germline CDR1 and CDR2 sequences are MNHEY and SVGAGI. This CDR3 reads CASRRQPSTDTQYF. Written as DNA, the CDR3 is TGTGCCAGCAGGAGACAGCCTAGCACAGATACGCAGTATTTT.

A few counts support this clone. The chain is built from TRBV2 and TRBJ2-3; D is undetermined. There are 13 residues in the CDR3. The ends were cut back, 6 bases at V and 1 base at J, with 8 bases in the middle. Per the germline V gene, CDR1 is SNHLY and CDR2 is FYNNEI. CDR3 residues: CASSPPGTDTQYF. Written as DNA, the CDR3 is TGTGCCAGCAGCCCTCCTGGCACAGATACGCAGTATTTT.

The gene calls are TRBV5-1 and TRBJ2-2; the D gene is possibly TRBD2 (5 bases). This CDR3 spans 14 amino acids. Trimming took off 4 bases at V and 7 bases at J, with 14 bases between the two ends. Germline V lookup: CDR1 SGHRS, CDR2 YFSETQ. CDR3 DNA: TGCGCCAGCAGCCCGGAGGCCCTGGTCGGGGAGCTGTTTTTT. Translating it yields CASSPEALVGELFF.

The chain has TRBV14 and TRBJ1-6, with no clear D. The CDR3 totals 13 residues. The V end was cut by 4 bases, the J end by 10 bases, with 11 bases between. The germline V gene has CDR1 SGHDN and CDR2 FVKESK. The CDR3 reads CASSPVIASPLHF. As DNA, the CDR3 is TGTGCCAGCAGCCCAGTCATAGCCTCACCCCTCCACTTT.

The gene calls are TRBV6-2 or TRBV6-3 and TRBJ1-5; no clear D. CDR1 MNHEY and CDR2 SVGEGT come from the germline V gene. Trimming shortened V by 7 bases and J by 10 bases, and 17 bases separated the two germline ends. The CDR3 length is 13 residues. The chain's CDR3 is CASNPDKAGPQHF. The CDR3 nucleotides are TGTGCCAGCAACCCCGACAAGGCCGGTCCCCAGCATTTT.

In its sample, this clone was seen a few times. The V and J genes are TRBV19 and TRBJ2-7; 14 positions agree with TRBD2. Germline V CDR1 and CDR2: LNHDA, SQIVND (reference sequence). V lost 4 bases to trimming and J lost 3 bases; unmatched junction nucleotides: 2. This CDR3 spans 15 amino acids. This CDR3 is CASSRLAGGNYEQYF. The CDR3 coding sequence is TGTGCCAGTAGTAGACTAGCGGGAGGGAACTACGAGCAGTACTTC. The variable domain in full, with the rest retrieved from reference TRBV19 and TRBJ2-7, is DGGITQSPKYLFRKEGQNVTLSCEQNLNHDAMYWYRQDPGQGLRLIYYSQIVNDFQKGDIAEGYSVSREKKESFPLTVTSAQKNPTAFYLCASSRLAGGNYEQYFGPGTRLTVT.

Remarks on this clone: In the same sample, other DNA sequences code for this CDR3. The chain uses TRBV2 and TRBJ1-2, with TRBD1 matching over 7 bases. Germline V gene lookup returns CDR1 SNHLY and CDR2 FYNNEI. The CDR3 has 12 amino acids. The V segment lost 6 bases and the J segment 8 bases; nucleotides outside the gene matches: 6. The CDR3 DNA reads as TGTGCCAGCAGGGAGCAGGGGGGAGGCTACACCTTC. Encoded protein: CASREQGGGYTF.

J is TRBJ2-3 and V is TRBV7-2; 11 nucleotides align to TRBD2. CDR1 is SGHTA, CDR2 FQGNSA, per germline. This CDR3 region has 16 residues. V shed 5 bases and J 2 bases; nucleotides not matched to a gene: 6. The CDR3 region has the DNA TGTGCCAGCAGCCTGGGACTAGCGGCCTCCACAGATACGCAGTATTTT. Protein: CASSLGLAASTDTQYF.

V and J are TRBV19 and TRBJ2-6; the match to TRBD1 covers 7 bases. J was trimmed by 1 base and V by 6 bases; bases with no gene match: 18. Germline lookup yields CDR1 LNHDA and CDR2 SQIVND (reference sequence). CDR3 size: 20 residues. The CDR3, as DNA: TGTGCCAGTAGCTCAACCCGCAGACAGGGAATAGAGTCTGGGGCCAACGTCCTGACTTTC. It codes for CASSSTRRQGIESGANVLTF.

This chain joins TRBV6-2 or TRBV6-3 and TRBJ1-5, with TRBD1 identical over 10 bases. Germline CDR1 MNHEY, CDR2 SVGEGT. The CDR3 has 15 residues. The V segment lost 6 bases and the J segment 6 bases; nucleotides outside the gene matches: 8. DNA for the CDR3: TGTGCCAGCAGCCCGGGACAGGGGTGGCCTCAGCCCCAGCATTTT. It is translated as CASSPGQGWPQPQHF.

This chain links TRBV11-2 with TRBJ2-7; TRBD1 might be the D (6 bases). Germline assignment: CDR1 SGHAT and CDR2 FQNNGV. The CDR3 consists of 14 residues. Trimming pared 5 bases from V and 0 bases from J, leaving 11 bases between. In DNA form, the CDR3 reads TGTGCCAGCAGCGGGGACACCAACTCCTACGAGCAGTACTTC. Translating gives CASSGDTNSYEQYF. Combining the CDR3 with reference TRBV11-2 and TRBJ2-7 gives the whole variable domain EAGVAQSPRYKIIEKRQSVAFWCNPISGHATLYWYQQILGQGPKLLIQFQNNGVVDDSQLPKDRFSAERLKGVDSTLKIQPAKLEDSAVYLCASSGDTNSYEQYFGPGTRLTVT.